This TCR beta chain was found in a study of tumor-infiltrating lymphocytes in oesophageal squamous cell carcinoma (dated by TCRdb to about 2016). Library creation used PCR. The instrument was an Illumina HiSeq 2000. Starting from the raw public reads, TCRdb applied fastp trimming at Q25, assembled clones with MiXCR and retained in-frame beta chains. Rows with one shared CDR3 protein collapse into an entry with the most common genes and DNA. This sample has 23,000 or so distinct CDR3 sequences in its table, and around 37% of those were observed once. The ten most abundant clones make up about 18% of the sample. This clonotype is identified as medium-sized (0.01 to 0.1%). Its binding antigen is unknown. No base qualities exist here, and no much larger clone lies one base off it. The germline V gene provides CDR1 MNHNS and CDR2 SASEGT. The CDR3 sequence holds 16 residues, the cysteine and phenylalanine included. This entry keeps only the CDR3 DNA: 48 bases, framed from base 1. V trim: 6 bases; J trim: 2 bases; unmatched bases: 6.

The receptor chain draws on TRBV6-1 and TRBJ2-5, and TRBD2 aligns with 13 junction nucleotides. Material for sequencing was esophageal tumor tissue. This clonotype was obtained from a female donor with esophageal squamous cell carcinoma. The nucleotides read TGTGCCAGCAGACCAACTAGCGGGAGGGAACAAGAGACCCAGTACTTC. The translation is CASRPTSGREQETQYF.